This T cell receptor beta chain originates from a study of blood T cell repertoires in COVID-19. Study details: Italy, Spain and the United States were the sources of the convalescent and acute COVID-19 samples. Nucleic acid was either cDNA or gDNA, and it came from T cells, B-cell-depleted T cells, or PBMCs.

Germline assignment: CDR1 SGHTA and CDR2 FQGTGA. The germline V and J ends were trimmed by 3 bases and 2 bases, with 14 bases remaining between them. The CDR3 runs to 17 residues. As handled by the study authors: Nucleated cell number was recorded as an estimate derived from reference gene primer amplification. Clones were read by immunoSEQ multiplex PCR, and TCRdb kept only the in-frame ones, dropping some. V and J calls and clone size are given by that table; D and trimming were obtained from the DNA. This sample yields about 310,000 clones, of which more than 75% are seen a single time; 1% belongs to the top ten. Only a few counts were recorded for this clone.

The V gene is TRBV7-3, the J gene TRBJ2-6, with D possibly TRBD2 on 6 matching bases. The TCR comes from a man aged 50 to 60 with active or convalescent COVID-19. Input material: peripheral blood. CDR3 in DNA: TGTGCCAGCAGCTTGAGGGAGGCCAGAACTGGGGCCAACGTCCTGACTTTC. Translating it yields CASSLREARTGANVLTF.